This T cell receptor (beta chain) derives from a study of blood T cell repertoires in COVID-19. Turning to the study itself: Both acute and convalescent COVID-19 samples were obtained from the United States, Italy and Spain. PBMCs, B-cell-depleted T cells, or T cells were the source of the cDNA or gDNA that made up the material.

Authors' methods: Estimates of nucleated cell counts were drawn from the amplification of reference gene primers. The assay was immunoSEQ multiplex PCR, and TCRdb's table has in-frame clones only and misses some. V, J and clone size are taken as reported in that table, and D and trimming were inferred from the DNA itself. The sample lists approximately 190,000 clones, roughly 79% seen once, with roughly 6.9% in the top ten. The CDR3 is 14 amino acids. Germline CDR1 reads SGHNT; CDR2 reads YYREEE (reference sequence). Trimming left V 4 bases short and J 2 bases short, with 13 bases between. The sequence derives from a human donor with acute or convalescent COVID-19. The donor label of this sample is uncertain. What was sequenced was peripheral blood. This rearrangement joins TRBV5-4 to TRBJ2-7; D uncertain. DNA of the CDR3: TGTGCCAGCAGCCCCCCTGGGCTTCCCTACGAGCAGTACTTC. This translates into CASSPPGLPYEQYF. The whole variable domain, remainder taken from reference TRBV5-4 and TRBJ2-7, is ETGVTQSPTHLIKTRGQQVTLRCSSQSGHNTVSWYQQALGQGPQFIFQYYREEENGRGNFPPRFSGLQFPNYSSELNVNALELDDSALYLCASSPPGLPYEQYFGPGTRLTVT.